This T cell receptor beta chain was obtained from a study of T cell responses to AZD1222 COVID-19 vaccine. Profiled with immunoSEQ multiplex PCR; TCRdb holds only in-frame clones, not every one. This table has approximately 190,000 clones, 85% to 95% appearing once. CDR3 length: 17 amino acids. CDR1 and CDR2 from the germline V gene are LGHDT and YNNKEL (reference sequence). V shed 6 bases, J shed 6 bases, and the junction held 13 bases outside the gene matches. The sequence was collected from an adult in good health. Specimen: peripheral blood, collected on day 0 of AZD1222 vaccination. V is TRBV3-1 (or the pseudogene TRBV3-2) and J is TRBJ2-7; 14 bases are shared with TRBD2. This CDR3 is CASRGTSGGNFYSEQYF. CDR3 sequence (DNA): TGTGCCAGCAGAGGGACTAGCGGGGGAAACTTCTACTCCGAGCAGTACTTC.